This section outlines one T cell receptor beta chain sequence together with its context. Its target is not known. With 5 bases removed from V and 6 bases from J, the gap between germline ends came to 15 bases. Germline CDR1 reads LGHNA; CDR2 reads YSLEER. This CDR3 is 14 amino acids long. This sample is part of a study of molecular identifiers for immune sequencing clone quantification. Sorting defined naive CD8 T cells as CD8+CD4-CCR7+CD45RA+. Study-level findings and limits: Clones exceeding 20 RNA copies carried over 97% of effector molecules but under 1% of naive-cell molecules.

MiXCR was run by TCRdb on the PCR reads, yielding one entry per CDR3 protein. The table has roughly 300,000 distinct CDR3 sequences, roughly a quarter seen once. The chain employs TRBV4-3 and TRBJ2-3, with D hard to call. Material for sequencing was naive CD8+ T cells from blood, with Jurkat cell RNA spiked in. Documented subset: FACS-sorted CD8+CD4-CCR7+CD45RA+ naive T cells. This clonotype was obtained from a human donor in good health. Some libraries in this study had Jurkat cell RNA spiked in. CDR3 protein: CASSRVYGADTQYF. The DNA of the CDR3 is TGCGCCAGCAGCAGGGTTTATGGAGCGGATACGCAGTATTTT.